This T cell receptor beta chain was obtained from a study of blood T cell repertoires in COVID-19. Repertoires were generated with immunoSEQ multiplex PCR, while TCRdb's copy carries only in-frame clones and drops some. The table has about 210,000 clones, roughly 90% seen once. The CDR3 extends over 16 amino acids. Losses at the gene ends were 5 bases for V and 5 bases for J; bases not matched to a gene: 9. CDR1 and CDR2 from the germline V gene are SGHAT and FQNNGV. This clone was observed once. This chain joins TRBV11-2 and TRBJ1-6, with 7 bases identical to TRBD1. The receptor comes from a man aged 70-80 years with acute or convalescent COVID-19. The sequencing sample was made of peripheral blood. The CDR3 DNA follows: TGTGCCAGCAGCATCATCCCGGGACAGCATAATTCACCCCTCCACTTT. Amino acid sequence: CASSIIPGQHNSPLHF.